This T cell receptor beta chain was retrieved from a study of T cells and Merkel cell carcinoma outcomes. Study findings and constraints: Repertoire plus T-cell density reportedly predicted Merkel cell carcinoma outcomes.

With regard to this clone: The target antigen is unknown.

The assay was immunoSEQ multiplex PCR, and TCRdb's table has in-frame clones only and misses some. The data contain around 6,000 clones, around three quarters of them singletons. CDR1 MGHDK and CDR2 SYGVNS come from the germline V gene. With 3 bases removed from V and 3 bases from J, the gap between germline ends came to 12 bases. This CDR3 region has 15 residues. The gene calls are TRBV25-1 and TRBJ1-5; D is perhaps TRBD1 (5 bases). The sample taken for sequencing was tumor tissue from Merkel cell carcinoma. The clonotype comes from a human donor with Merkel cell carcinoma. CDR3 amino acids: CASSEAGYNNQPQHF. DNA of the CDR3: TGTGCCAGCAGTGAGGCAGGGTACAACAATCAGCCCCAGCATTTT.